What follows are 5 T cell receptor beta chains derived from one specimen sequenced in a study of T cells in Graves' hyperthyroidism and ophthalmopathy. Researchers amplified the TCR beta CDR3 regions from RNA transcripts. Using the HTBI primer set, a first-round RT-PCR was run on the TCR CDR3. TCRdb itself ran the multiplex PCR reads through MiXCR, one entry per CDR3 protein. The data hold hundreds of thousands of distinct CDR3 sequences, with about 25% observed a single time. Sequencing was carried out using blood. These receptors were taken from a man in his forties with Graves' hyperthyroidism that later progressed to Graves' ophthalmopathy.

This clonotype was observed at least ten times. The chain is built from TRBV20-1 and TRBJ2-2, with 10 bases aligning to TRBD2. The junction had 5 bases not matched to a gene; V was cut back by 6 bases and J by 4 bases. The CDR3 totals 14 residues. CDR1 DFQATT and CDR2 SNEGSKA come from the germline V gene (reference sequence). The CDR3 region is CSASGRAGTGELFF. The CDR3 DNA reads as TGCAGTGCCAGCGGGAGGGCAGGCACCGGGGAGCTGTTTTTT.

The table lists this clonotype with many counts. The chain is built from TRBV14 and TRBJ1-2; no reliable D call. V was cut by 0 bases and J by 5 bases, with 10 bases left in between. Germline V gives CDR1 SGHDN, CDR2 FVKESK. The CDR3 totals 14 residues. The CDR3 coding sequence is TGTGCCAGCAGCCAAGACCCTGGGAGGTATGGCTACACCTTC. This codes for CASSQDPGRYGYTF.

This clonotype has ten or more counts. CDR3 residues: CASSFFAHEQYF. The DNA of the CDR3 is TGTGCCAGCAGTTTCTTCGCCCACGAGCAGTACTTC. The rearrangement joins TRBV12-3 or TRBV12-4 to TRBJ2-7; D is ambiguous. CDR3 length: 12 amino acids. Trimming left V 3 bases short and J 5 bases short, with 8 bases between.

This sequence joins TRBV28 and TRBJ1-5, with 10 bases matching TRBD1. This CDR3 comprises 15 residues. The germline gives CDR1 MDHEN, CDR2 SYDVKM. With 7 bases clipped from V and 4 bases from J, the junction kept 7 bases outside the gene matches. The CDR3 coding sequence is TGTGCCAGCATTAAGCCGGGACAGGGGAATCAGCCCCAGCATTTT. Translating gives CASIKPGQGNQPQHF.

This chain links TRBV6-2 or TRBV6-3 with TRBJ1-1; TRBD1 aligns across 8 bases. J was trimmed by 3 bases and V by 2 bases; bases with no gene match: 5. The CDR3 consists of 15 residues. Germline V gene data show CDR1 as MNHEY and CDR2 as SVGEGT. CDR3 in DNA: TGTGCCAGCAGTTACCCCCCGACAGGGGACACTGAAGCTTTCTTT. Translated: CASSYPPTGDTEAFF.